What follows describes a single TCR beta chain. This entry belongs to a study of control samples from healthy donors and cancer patients. The V end lost 7 bases, the J end lost 7 bases, and 10 bases lay between the germline ends. From germline, CDR1 is LNHDA and CDR2 SQIVND (reference sequence). The CDR3 sequence is 12 residues long. Produced via immunoSEQ multiplex PCR; TCRdb's table is partial and in-frame only. The data hold approximately 220,000 clones, with 85% to 95% observed a single time. Sequenced input: blood. The rearrangement links TRBV19 to TRBJ1-4, with no clear D. The clonotype originates from a man aged 45-65 years in good health. In nucleotides, the CDR3 is TGTGCCAGTAAGGAGGCGAGTGAAAAACTGTTTTTT. Translated: CASKEASEKLFF.